One sample yielded the 11 T cell receptor beta chains listed below, sequenced in a study of molecular identifiers for immune sequencing clone quantification. TCRdb re-analysed the PCR reads in MiXCR, keeping a single row per CDR3 protein. Of over 300,000 distinct CDR3 sequences in the sample, roughly 24% were seen once. Sequenced material: naive CD8+ T cells from blood, with Jurkat cell RNA spiked in. The subset denotes: FACS-sorted CD8+CD4-CCR7+CD45RA+ naive T cells. The receptor set was obtained from a human donor in good health. Some libraries in this study had Jurkat cell RNA spiked in.

In DNA, the CDR3 is TGTGCCACCAGCAGACCCGGGACAGAGTCTCCGGAGACCCAGTACTTC. Encoded protein: CATSRPGTESPETQYF. The chain recombines TRBV15 with TRBJ2-5; the match to TRBD1 covers 7 bases. The CDR3 contains 16 residues. The trim removed 2 bases at V and 5 bases at J, leaving 11 bases unmatched. CDR1 and CDR2 (germline): LNHNV, YYDKDF (reference sequence).

In its sample, this clonotype was seen many times. This rearrangement joins TRBV6-2 or TRBV6-3 to TRBJ2-2, with 11 bases aligning to TRBD2. The V segment lost 1 base and the J segment 4 bases; nucleotides outside the gene matches: 5. Per the germline V gene, CDR1 is MNHEY and CDR2 is SVGEGT. CDR3 size: 17 residues. The CDR3 here is CASSYLLAGGPTGELFF. The CDR3 nucleotides read TGTGCCAGCAGTTACTTGCTAGCGGGAGGTCCCACCGGGGAGCTGTTTTTT.

The chain has TRBV4-1 and TRBJ2-7, with 11 bases fitting TRBD2. The V gene's germline CDR1 is MGHRA and CDR2 YSYEKL. The CDR3 is 15 amino acids. The junction had 0 bases not matched to a gene; V was cut back by 0 bases and J by 2 bases. The chain's CDR3 is CASSQELAGAYEQYF. CDR3 nucleotide sequence: TGCGCCAGCAGCCAAGAACTAGCGGGGGCCTACGAGCAGTACTTC.

This clonotype has a handful of counts. This sequence joins TRBV4-3 and TRBJ2-5; D remains unclear. Trimming stripped 0 bases from V and 1 base from J, with 9 bases between. CDR1 is LGHNA and CDR2 is YSLEER in the germline V gene. The CDR3 contains 15 residues. In DNA form, the CDR3 reads TGCGCCAGCAGCCAAGAGTGGAGCCCCCAAGAGACCCAGTACTTC. Translated: CASSQEWSPQETQYF.

V usage is TRBV4-1 and J usage is TRBJ1-2, with D possibly TRBD1 on 6 matching bases. The CDR3 contains 14 residues. Between the trimmed V and J ends, which lost 0 bases and 3 bases, there was a span of 8 bases. CDR1 is MGHRA and CDR2 is YSYEKL in the germline V gene. CDR3 in DNA: TGCGCCAGCAGCCAAGATAGGGGGTACTATGGCTACACCTTC. It codes for CASSQDRGYYGYTF.

This clonotype was observed many times. The chain links TRBV6-6 to TRBJ2-3; D remains unclear. CDR1 is MNHNY and CDR2 is SVGAGI in the germline V gene (reference sequence). Trimming took 2 bases from V and 2 from J, leaving 14 bases between them. CDR3 length: 16 amino acids. The DNA of the CDR3 is TGTGCCAGCAGTTACGTGGAAATGGGCTTCACAGATACGCAGTATTTT. Protein sequence: CASSYVEMGFTDTQYF.

This clonotype was seen more than once but under ten times. V usage is TRBV10-2 and J usage is TRBJ1-1; weak D call: TRBD1 (6 bases). Between the trimmed V and J ends, which lost 2 bases and 5 bases, there was a span of 12 bases. The CDR3 contains 14 residues. Germline lookup yields CDR1 WSHSY and CDR2 SAAADI. CDR3 residues: CASSERAGVTEAFF. The CDR3 region has the DNA TGCGCCAGCAGTGAGAGGGCAGGGGTGACTGAAGCTTTCTTT.

In its sample, this clonotype was seen many times. The CDR3 region is CASSSTVNTEAFF. The CDR3, as DNA: TGTGCCAGCAGCTCGACAGTGAACACTGAAGCTTTCTTT. This chain links TRBV7-9 with TRBJ1-1, with D maybe TRBD1 (5 bases). Germline V gene lookup returns CDR1 SEHNR and CDR2 FQNEAQ (reference sequence). Trimming removed 4 bases from V and 0 bases from J, with 6 bases in between. The CDR3 totals 13 residues.

Regarding this clonotype: Sequence at one end of the junction differs from germline and may be a read error. The V gene is TRBV12-3 or TRBV12-4, the J gene TRBJ1-1; 7 bases map to TRBD1. The CDR3 contains 14 residues. Here the CDR3 reads CAISGTALNTEAFF. The CDR3 DNA reads as TGTGCCATCAGTGGGACAGCCTTGAACACTGAAGCTTTCTTT.

Ten or more counts support this clonotype. The V gene is TRBV20-1, the J gene TRBJ1-2; no clear D gene. The CDR3 totals 13 residues. Trimming removed 5 bases from V and 4 bases from J, with 14 bases in between. The germline gives CDR1 DFQATT, CDR2 SNEGSKA (reference sequence). CDR3 sequence reads: CSAPDDTFYGYTF. The CDR3 DNA follows: TGCAGTGCTCCCGACGACACCTTCTATGGCTACACCTTC.

In this sample, this clonotype turned up many times. The V gene is TRBV24-1, the J gene TRBJ2-1; 7 bases fit TRBD2. CDR1 is KGHDR, CDR2 SFDVKD, per germline. The CDR3 length is 14 residues. The ends lost 1 base at V and 10 bases at J; junction bases unmatched: 6. The CDR3 spells CATSDFGGSVEQFF. The CDR3 DNA reads TGTGCCACCAGTGATTTCGGGGGGTCGGTAGAGCAGTTCTTC.